This record covers a single TCR beta chain. This entry is derived from a study of blood T cell repertoires in COVID-19. The germline V and J ends were trimmed by 1 base and 0 bases, with 9 bases remaining between them. From germline, CDR1 is LGHNA and CDR2 YNFKEQ. The CDR3 runs to 15 residues. Assay used: immunoSEQ multiplex PCR; TCRdb lists only in-frame clones, some missing. The sample lists hundreds of thousands of clones, more than 75% occurring once. Input material: peripheral blood. The sequence derives from a human donor in a cohort sampled during active COVID-19. The rearrangement joins TRBV4-2 to TRBJ1-1, with unresolved D. CDR3 in DNA: TGTGCCAGCAGCCAAGTGAGCGGCATGAACACTGAAGCTTTCTTT. Protein product: CASSQVSGMNTEAFF.